This entry lists 11 T cell receptor beta chains sequenced from one sample in a study of CD8 T cells in ankylosing spondylitis. General study results and limits: Seemingly distinctive of ankylosing spondylitis blood was a TCR beta motif formed by eight highly homologous variants.

These receptors have no identified antigens. MiXCR, applied by TCRdb to the 5' RACE reads, yields one record per CDR3 protein. Among about 500,000 distinct CDR3 sequences listed, about 5.4% were seen once. Sequencing was done on a sample of blood, either unsorted or a sorted T cell fraction (not recorded which). The receptors stem from a male donor with ankylosing spondylitis.

This clonotype was seen many times. The CDR3 DNA reads TGTGCCAGCAGCATAAGTCGGTCTCTTCTGCGGGGAGATGGCTACACCTTC. It encodes CASSISRSLLRGDGYTF. The chain couples TRBV11-2 to TRBJ1-2, with D unclear. Germline V gives CDR1 SGHAT, CDR2 FQNNGV. Between the trimmed V and J ends, which lost 5 bases and 6 bases, there was a span of 25 bases. The CDR3 has 17 residues. Together with reference TRBV11-2 and TRBJ1-2, the CDR3 gives the full variable domain: EAGVAQSPRYKIIEKRQSVAFWCNPISGHATLYWYQQILGQGPKLLIQFQNNGVVDDSQLPKDRFSAERLKGVDSTLKIQPAKLEDSAVYLCASSISRSLLRGDGYTFGSGTRLTVV.

This clonotype was seen many times. The V and J genes are TRBV4-3 and TRBJ2-1; D is possibly TRBD2 (6 bases). Between the trimmed V and J ends, which lost 0 bases and 2 bases, there was a span of 11 bases. The CDR3 is 16 amino acids. Looked up from germline, CDR1 is LGHNA and CDR2 is YSLEER. CDR3 sequence: CASSQEWPGAYNEQFF. In nucleotides, the CDR3 is TGCGCCAGCAGCCAAGAGTGGCCGGGGGCCTACAATGAGCAGTTCTTC.

This clonotype was seen ten or more times. V gene TRBV29-1 combines with J gene TRBJ2-1, with 13 bases that match TRBD2. V lost 6 bases to trimming and J lost 4 bases; unmatched junction nucleotides: 6. The germline V gene has CDR1 SQVTM and CDR2 ANQGSEA. The CDR3 is 15 amino acids. The CDR3 reads CSVTGTSGVYNEQFF. The DNA of the CDR3 is TGCAGCGTCACCGGGACTAGCGGGGTATACAATGAGCAGTTCTTC.

This clonotype was seen ten or more times. This chain joins TRBV7-3 and TRBJ1-1; weak D call: TRBD1 (6 bases). Germline assignment: CDR1 SGHTA and CDR2 FQGTGA. The CDR3 sequence is 19 residues long. Between the trimmed V and J ends, which lost 5 bases and 0 bases, there was a span of 25 bases. CDR3 sequence: CASSPYGGPTGFMNTEAFF. The CDR3 DNA reads as TGTGCCAGCAGCCCGTACGGGGGGCCCACTGGATTCATGAACACTGAAGCTTTCTTT.

This clonotype was observed many times. The V gene is TRBV11-2, the J gene TRBJ2-7, with 8 bases lining up with TRBD2. The CDR3 covers 17 residues. Germline V CDR1 and CDR2: SGHAT, FQNNGV. Unmatched junction bases numbered 12, after V lost 5 bases and J lost 0 bases. The CDR3 DNA follows: TGTGCCAGCAGCCGCACTTCGGGTGGGACTAGCTCCTACGAGCAGTACTTC. It is translated as CASSRTSGGTSSYEQYF.

This clonotype has only a few counts. The chain is built from TRBV19 and TRBJ2-3, with D perhaps matching TRBD1 or TRBD2 (5 bases each). The V gene lost 9 bases and the J gene lost 5 bases, with 21 bases spanning the gap. The CDR3 spans 15 residues. Looked up from germline, CDR1 is LNHDA and CDR2 is SQIVND (reference sequence). DNA of the CDR3: TGTGCCAGCGGGACCGAGCGGTCCATGGGAGATACGCAGTATTTT. It is translated as CASGTERSMGDTQYF.

This clonotype showed up many times. The chain links TRBV12-3 or TRBV12-4 to TRBJ2-3; 7 bases agree with TRBD2. Trimming removed 6 bases from V and 2 bases from J; junction bases left unmatched: 5. The CDR3 consists of 14 residues. The CDR3 spells CASSPGGTTDTQYF. CDR3 coding DNA: TGTGCCAGCAGCCCCGGGGGGACCACAGATACGCAGTATTTT.

This clonotype has ten or more counts. The V call is TRBV7-2, the J call TRBJ2-3; D unclear. Per germline, CDR1 SGHTA and CDR2 FQGNSA. V lost 7 bases and J 4 bases, leaving 9 bases between the germline ends. The length of the CDR3 is 12 residues. CDR3 sequence (DNA): TGTGCCAGCACCATAAATTCAGATACGCAGTATTTT. As protein: CASTINSDTQYF.

The table lists this clonotype with many counts. The V and J genes are TRBV29-1 and TRBJ1-3; D is perhaps TRBD1 (5 bases). Trimming shortened V by 6 bases and J by 4 bases, and 10 bases separated the two germline ends. This CDR3 spans 12 amino acids. CDR1 SQVTM and CDR2 ANQGSEA come from the germline V gene. As DNA, the CDR3 is TGCAGCGTGGGGGTTTTGGGAAACACCATATATTTT. Amino acids: CSVGVLGNTIYF.

With respect to this clonotype: This may stem from a read error, because a much larger clone lies one nucleotide away. The chain carries TRBV5-1 and TRBJ1-1, with unresolved D. Per germline, CDR1 SGHRS and CDR2 YFSETQ. The CDR3 has 15 amino acids. V lost 4 bases and J lost 4, with 17 bases in between. CDR3 sequence: CASSVSVSGRTEAFF. Written as DNA, the CDR3 is TGCGCCAGCAGCGTAAGTGTGTCTGGTCGCACTGAAGCTTTCTTT.

The chain employs TRBV7-2 and TRBJ1-2, with 7 bases identical to TRBD1. Unmatched junction bases numbered 4, after V lost 3 bases and J lost 6 bases. The CDR3 sequence is 13 residues long. In germline, CDR1 is SGHTA, CDR2 FQGNSA. CDR3 in amino acids: CASSFYRGNGYTF. As DNA, the CDR3 is TGTGCCAGCAGCTTCTACAGGGGAAATGGCTACACCTTC. The complete variable domain, with remaining parts taken from reference TRBV7-2 and TRBJ1-2, reads GAGVSQSPSNKVTEKGKDVELRCDPISGHTALYWYRQSLGQGLEFLIYFQGNSAPDKSGLPSDRFSAERTGGSVSTLTIQRTQQEDSAVYLCASSFYRGNGYTFGSGTRLTVV.